These 14 T cell receptor beta chains were all obtained from the same sample, sequenced in a study of blood T cell repertoires in COVID-19. Measured with immunoSEQ multiplex PCR; TCRdb has only the in-frame clones, and not every one. The sample carries about 240,000 clones, around 86% recorded once. Source material: peripheral blood. These receptors came from a woman aged 65 to 85 with active or convalescent COVID-19.

The gene calls are TRBV6-1 and TRBJ1-4; 10 bases agree with TRBD1. The CDR3 is 17 residues long. Germline lookup yields CDR1 MNHNS and CDR2 SASEGT. Trimming at V came to 0 bases and at J to 6 bases, leaving 7 bases not matched to a gene. For the CDR3, the DNA is TGTGCCAGCAGTGAAGCGATGGGGACAGGGGAATATGAAAAACTGTTTTTT. Its translation is CASSEAMGTGEYEKLFF.

This chain connects TRBV11-2 to TRBJ1-2; 7 bases map to TRBD1. The germline gives CDR1 SGHAT, CDR2 FQNNGV. The CDR3 sequence is 18 residues long. Trimming removed 4 bases from V and 6 bases from J; junction bases left unmatched: 20. CDR3: CASSSSKTIRQGRDGYTF. The DNA for the CDR3 is TGTGCCAGCAGCTCGTCTAAGACCATTCGACAGGGCCGGGATGGCTACACCTTC.

The chain is built from TRBV6-2 or TRBV6-3 and TRBJ2-2; D uncertain. The CDR3 extends over 14 amino acids. CDR1 is MNHEY, CDR2 SVGEGT, per germline. V dropped 3 bases and J dropped 8 bases, with 13 bases sitting between them. CDR3 loop: CASSYFPEQGELFF. The DNA of the CDR3 is TGTGCCAGCAGTTATTTCCCGGAGCAAGGGGAGCTGTTTTTT.

The chain recombines TRBV11-2 with TRBJ1-1, with a tentative D call TRBD1 (6 bases). This CDR3 spans 13 amino acids. Between the trimmed V and J ends, which lost 3 bases and 5 bases, there was a span of 10 bases. The V gene's germline CDR1 is SGHAT and CDR2 FQNNGV. Here the CDR3 DNA reads TGTGCCAGCAGCTTTAACAGGGCAACTGAAGCTTTCTTT. It codes for CASSFNRATEAFF.

The J gene is TRBJ2-1, the V gene TRBV11-2; TRBD1 is a possible D gene (6 bases). CDR3 length equals 14 residues. V lost 0 bases, J lost 7 bases, and 10 bases lay in between. Germline V CDR1 and CDR2: SGHAT, FQNNGV. The CDR3, as DNA: TGTGCCAGCAGCTTAGATCAGGGGCGGAATGAGCAGTTCTTC. Protein product: CASSLDQGRNEQFF.

This chain uses TRBV10-3 with TRBJ1-6, with 7 bases matching TRBD1. Trimming at V came to 10 bases and at J to 7 bases, leaving 10 bases not matched to a gene. Germline V CDR1 and CDR2: ENHRY, SYGVKD. CDR3 length: 14 residues. In DNA, the CDR3 is TGTGCCACCGACTCCGGGACAGTGAATTCACCCCTCCACTTT. This gives the protein CATDSGTVNSPLHF.

This clone was seen a handful of times. V gene TRBV3-1 (or the pseudogene TRBV3-2) combines with J gene TRBJ1-2; weak D call: TRBD1 (5 bases). The CDR3 is 16 residues long. The germline CDR1 and CDR2 sequences are LGHDT and YNNKEL (reference sequence). V shed 4 bases and J shed 8 bases, with 23 bases lying between them. The CDR3 DNA reads as TGTGCCAGCAGCCTCCGTCCAACATCCCCGGGGGTAGGCTACACCTTC. As protein: CASSLRPTSPGVGYTF.

The gene calls are TRBV27 and TRBJ1-2, with D perhaps matching TRBD1 (5 bases). V lost 4 bases and J 7 bases, leaving 16 bases between the germline ends. Germline V gives CDR1 MNHEY, CDR2 SMNVEV (reference sequence). The CDR3 is made up of 14 amino acids. CDR3 sequence reads: CASSSPGGAGGYTF. The CDR3 nucleotides are TGTGCCAGCAGTTCCCCCGGCGGGGCGGGTGGCTACACCTTC.

This clone has just one count. The chain joins TRBV2 to TRBJ1-2, with D perhaps TRBD1 (5 bases). Trimming left V 0 bases short and J 7 bases short, with 18 bases between. CDR3 size: 16 residues. Per germline, CDR1 SNHLY and CDR2 FYNNEI. Here the CDR3 DNA reads TGTGCCAGCAGTGAAGCGGGTAGGGGCGTCTTCGGTGGCTACACCTTC. Its translation: CASSEAGRGVFGGYTF.

This sequence joins TRBV7-2 and TRBJ1-1, with 9 bases identical to TRBD1. From germline, CDR1 is SGHTA and CDR2 FQGNSA. This CDR3 contains 14 residues. J gave up 8 bases and V 11 bases, and 15 bases lay outside the gene matches. CDR3 protein: CAGNPGQGMREAFF. CDR3 DNA: TGTGCCGGCAACCCCGGACAGGGGATGAGAGAAGCTTTCTTT.

This chain uses TRBV29-1 with TRBJ1-1; the match to TRBD1 covers 9 bases. CDR1 and CDR2 (germline): SQVTM, ANQGSEA. Germline trimming cut 6 bases from V and 6 bases from J; bases unmatched to any gene: 11. The length of the CDR3 is 14 residues. The CDR3 sequence is CSVGPDRGIAEAFF. The CDR3 nucleotides read TGCAGCGTCGGCCCTGACAGGGGGATCGCTGAAGCTTTCTTT.

The CDR3 loop reads CASSFRAEAFF. The DNA for the CDR3 is TGTGCCAGCAGTTTCCGGGCTGAAGCTTTCTTT. This rearrangement joins TRBV6-6 to TRBJ1-1; D ambiguous. This CDR3 region has 11 residues. Germline V gene sequence: CDR1 MNHNY, CDR2 SVGAGI (reference sequence). With 4 bases removed from V and 6 bases from J, the gap between germline ends came to 6 bases.

The V gene is TRBV7-6, the J gene TRBJ1-1, with TRBD1 matching over 11 bases. The germline CDR1 and CDR2 sequences are SGHVS and FNYEAQ. The V segment lost 3 bases and the J segment 5 bases; nucleotides outside the gene matches: 8. The CDR3 is 16 residues long. CDR3 nucleotides: TGTGCCAGCAGCTTGTTGGACAGGGGGCCGAGGACTGAAGCTTTCTTT. Protein: CASSLLDRGPRTEAFF.

This chain links TRBV18 with TRBJ1-5; D is perhaps TRBD1 (5 bases). The CDR3 runs 14 residues. Germline V gives CDR1 KGHSH, CDR2 LQKENI. Trimming stripped 5 bases from V and 2 bases from J, with 10 bases between. The CDR3 loop reads CASSTGGGNQPQHF. The CDR3 nucleotides are TGTGCCAGCTCAACGGGGGGGGGCAATCAGCCCCAGCATTTT.